This T cell receptor beta chain comes out of a study of blood T cells in healthy people across ages. This CDR3 is built from 13 residues. V was shortened by 0 bases and J by 6 bases, with 7 bases between the two germline ends. Per the germline V gene, CDR1 is SGHDN and CDR2 is FVKESK. Next came a second PCR, run for roughly 6 to 11 cycles, which used a sample-barcoded 5' primer along with a J-beta primer mix. Per-sample output comprised a minimum of 2.5 million paired-end reads containing CDR3. TCRdb ran MiXCR on the 5' RACE reads and lists one entry per CDR3 protein. Among hundreds of thousands of distinct CDR3 sequences listed, around two fifths were seen once.

The sample taken for sequencing was blood. The rearrangement uses TRBV14 and TRBJ2-3; no definite D call. The receptor's source is an older man in good health. CDR3 loop: CASSQEKLDTQYF. The CDR3 coding sequence is TGTGCCAGCAGCCAAGAAAAGTTGGATACGCAGTATTTT.